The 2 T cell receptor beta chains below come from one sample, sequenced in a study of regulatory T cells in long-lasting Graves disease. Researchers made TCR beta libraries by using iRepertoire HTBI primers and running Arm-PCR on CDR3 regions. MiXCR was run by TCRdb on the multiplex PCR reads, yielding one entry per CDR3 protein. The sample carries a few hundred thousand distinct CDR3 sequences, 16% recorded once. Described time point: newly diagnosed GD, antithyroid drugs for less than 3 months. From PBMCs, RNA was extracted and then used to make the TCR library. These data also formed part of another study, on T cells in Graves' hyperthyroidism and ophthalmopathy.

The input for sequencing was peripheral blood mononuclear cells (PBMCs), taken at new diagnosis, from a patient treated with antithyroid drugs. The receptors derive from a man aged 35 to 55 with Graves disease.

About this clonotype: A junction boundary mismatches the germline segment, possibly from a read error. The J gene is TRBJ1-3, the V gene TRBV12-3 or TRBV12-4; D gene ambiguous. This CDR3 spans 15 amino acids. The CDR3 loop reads CASSSQAFSGNTIFF. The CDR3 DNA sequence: TGTGCCAGCAGTTCGCAGGCGTTCTCTGGAAACACCATATTTTTT.

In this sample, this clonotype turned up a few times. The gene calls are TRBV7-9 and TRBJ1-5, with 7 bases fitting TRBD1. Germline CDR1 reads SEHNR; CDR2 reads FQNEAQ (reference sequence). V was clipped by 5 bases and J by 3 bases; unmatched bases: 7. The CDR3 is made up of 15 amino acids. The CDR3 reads CASSPGGPINQPQHF. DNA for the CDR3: TGTGCCAGCAGCCCAGGGGGACCGATCAATCAGCCCCAGCATTTT.